This entry describes one TCR beta chain. Sequenced by immunoSEQ multiplex PCR; TCRdb stores in-frame clones only, minus some. The sample consists of around 96,000 clones, about nine tenths of them appearing once. This sample stems from a study of graft-versus-host responses after intestinal transplantation. The wider study: Transplants were multivisceral, liver-intestinal, or isolated intestinal.

This CDR3 comprises 12 residues. Germline CDR1 and CDR2: SGHRS and YFSETQ. Trimming cost V 3 bases and J 6 bases, with 9 bases left between them. This TCR came from a human patient who received an intestinal transplant, so some T cells may come from the graft donor. The sample was PBMCs, taken about 450 days after intestinal transplant. This chain connects TRBV5-1 to TRBJ1-1; tentative D call: TRBD1 (6 bases). The CDR3 sequence is CASSSDSPEAFF. The CDR3 region has the DNA TGCGCCAGCAGCTCGGACAGTCCTGAAGCTTTCTTT. Using reference TRBV5-1 and TRBJ1-1 for the parts outside the CDR3, the full variable domain is KAGVTQTPRYLIKTRGQQVTLSCSPISGHRSVSWYQQTPGQGLQFLFEYFSETQRNKGNFPGRFSGRQFSNSRSEMNVSTLELGDSALYLCASSSDSPEAFFGQGTRLTVV.